This TCR beta chain stems from a study of T cells in localized non-small cell lung cancer. Study-level results: Adjacent uninvolved lung had the highest clonality, suggesting focused antigen responses. There were a median roughly 59 of the top 100 tumor clones appearing in adjacent lung.

Sequenced by immunoSEQ multiplex PCR; TCRdb stores in-frame clones only, minus some. The sample records some 50,000 clones, around 87% being singletons. The length of the CDR3 is 15 residues. Germline lookup yields CDR1 MDHEN and CDR2 SYDVKM. J gave up 6 bases and V 6 bases, and 6 bases lay outside the gene matches. Worth noting for this clone: Its target is unknown.

The clonotype was recovered from a female donor with stage II lung adenocarcinoma. The chain has TRBV28 and TRBJ2-1; 12 nucleotides line up with TRBD2. Sequenced here: PBMCs, sampled before any cancer treatment. The CDR3 region has the DNA TGTGCCAGCAGCCAGACTAGCGGGGGCACCAATGAGCAGTTCTTC. Translation gives CASSQTSGGTNEQFF.